This TCR beta chain was recorded in a study of blood T cell repertoires in COVID-19. CDR3 length: 13 residues. Trimming removed 5 bases at V and 5 bases at J, with 12 bases between. Data came from immunoSEQ multiplex PCR; TCRdb stores just in-frame clones and leaves some out. The sample has approximately 140,000 clones; around 84% are singletons. The receptor was derived from a human donor in a cohort sampled during active COVID-19. The chain joins TRBV12-3 or TRBV12-4 to TRBJ1-1; D perhaps matches TRBD1 (5 bases). Input material: peripheral blood. The CDR3 here is CASSLRQLTEAFF. The DNA for the CDR3 is TGTGCCAGCAGTCTCCGACAGTTAACTGAAGCTTTCTTT.